Presented here are 22 T cell receptor beta chains from one specimen sequenced in a study of radiotherapy plus CTLA-4 blockade in lung cancer. Sequenced by immunoSEQ multiplex PCR; TCRdb stores in-frame clones only, minus some. Found here are 62,000 or so clones, approximately 79% of them singletons; the top ten hold approximately 9.3%. The starting material was peripheral blood, obtained from a patient treated with radiotherapy plus ipilimumab. Receptors originate from a human donor with non-small cell lung cancer who had a complete response to radiotherapy plus ipilimumab.

The V and J genes are TRBV5-1 and TRBJ1-2; 7 bases map to TRBD1. The CDR3 consists of 15 residues. Germline V gives CDR1 SGHRS, CDR2 YFSETQ. The junction had 8 bases not matched to a gene; V was cut back by 3 bases and J by 3 bases. The CDR3 DNA follows: TGCGCCAGCAGCTCGGGACAGACCTCATACTATGGCTACACCTTC. It yields the protein CASSSGQTSYYGYTF.

CDR3 DNA: TGTGCCAGCAGCGCCGGGACGAACACTGAAGCTTTCTTT. Amino acid sequence: CASSAGTNTEAFF. The chain has TRBV7-2 and TRBJ1-1; tentative D call: TRBD1 (5 bases). With 5 bases removed from V and 1 base from J, the gap between germline ends came to 8 bases. Germline lookup yields CDR1 SGHTA and CDR2 FQGNSA. The CDR3 totals 13 residues. The whole variable domain, remainder taken from reference TRBV7-2 and TRBJ1-1, is GAGVSQSPSNKVTEKGKDVELRCDPISGHTALYWYRQSLGQGLEFLIYFQGNSAPDKSGLPSDRFSAERTGGSVSTLTIQRTQQEDSAVYLCASSAGTNTEAFFGQGTRLTVV.

The genes are TRBV7-9 and TRBJ1-4; unclear D gene. V lost 1 base and J 4 bases, leaving 4 bases between the germline ends. There are 13 residues in the CDR3. From germline, CDR1 is SEHNR and CDR2 FQNEAQ (reference sequence). As DNA, the CDR3 is TGTGCCAGCAGCTTAGTCGGTAATGAAAAACTGTTTTTT. This translates into CASSLVGNEKLFF.

This sequence joins TRBV2 and TRBJ1-5; 7 bases match TRBD1. V lost 3 bases, J lost 6 bases, and 8 bases stayed unmatched. CDR1 is SNHLY, CDR2 FYNNEI, per germline. CDR3 length: 15 residues. The CDR3 loop is CASSEVRQGSQPQHF. The DNA of the CDR3 is TGTGCCAGCAGTGAGGTTCGACAGGGATCTCAGCCCCAGCATTTT. Complete variable domain (other parts from reference TRBV2 and TRBJ1-5): EPEVTQTPSHQVTQMGQEVILRCVPISNHLYFYWYRQILGQKVEFLVSFYNNEISEKSEIFDDQFSVERPDGSNFTLKIRSTKLEDSAMYFCASSEVRQGSQPQHFGDGTRLSIL.

V usage is TRBV6-1 and J usage is TRBJ1-2; TRBD1 agrees at 7 bases. V dropped 7 bases and J dropped 1; count of bases not matched to a gene: 6. Germline V CDR1 and CDR2: MNHNS, SASEGT. This CDR3 has 14 amino acids. CDR3 coding DNA: TGTGCCAGCAATGACAGGGTCGATAACTATGGCTACACCTTC. Translation gives CASNDRVDNYGYTF.

This chain uses TRBV7-2 with TRBJ2-3; 7 nucleotides match TRBD2. The germline V gene encodes CDR1 SGHTA and CDR2 FQGNSA. The CDR3 consists of 13 residues. The V segment lost 8 bases and the J segment 5 bases; nucleotides outside the gene matches: 7. The CDR3 nucleotides are TGTGCCAGCTCGGAGGGCGGGGGAGATACGCAGTATTTT. Translation gives CASSEGGGDTQYF.

The chain combines TRBV6-5 with TRBJ1-1, with a possible D match to TRBD1 (5 bases). Looked up from germline, CDR1 is MNHEY and CDR2 is SVGAGI. Trimming pared 1 base from V and 1 base from J, leaving 10 bases between. CDR3 size: 15 residues. In DNA, the CDR3 is TGTGCCAGCAGTTACTTGGGGGGTAGGAACACTGAAGCTTTCTTT. It codes for CASSYLGGRNTEAFF.

The chain uses TRBV30 and TRBJ1-1, with D possibly TRBD1 on 6 matching bases. Germline CDR1 is GTSNPN and CDR2 is SVGIG (reference sequence). The germline V and J ends were trimmed by 2 bases and 4 bases, with 20 bases remaining between them. CDR3 length: 16 residues. The CDR3 here is CAWSLGGASIRTEAFF. The CDR3 DNA reads as TGTGCCTGGAGTCTGGGGGGGGCAAGTATTCGCACTGAAGCTTTCTTT.

The table lists this clone with a few counts. The rearrangement links TRBV21-1 to TRBJ2-7; the D call TRBD1 from the table was never checked on the DNA. TRBV21-1 is labeled a pseudogene. The CDR3 is 12 residues long. The CDR3 DNA is TGTGCCAGCAGCATGGAGACAGACGAGCAGTACGTC. Protein product: CASSMETDEQYV.

J is TRBJ1-6 and V is TRBV5-1; 7 bases are shared with TRBD1. The CDR3 is 15 residues long. The ends lost 4 bases at V and 10 bases at J; junction bases unmatched: 11. Germline V gene sequence: CDR1 SGHRS, CDR2 YFSETQ. The chain's CDR3 is CASSVNRGEGSPLHF. The CDR3 coding sequence is TGCGCCAGCAGCGTAAACAGGGGAGAAGGCTCACCCCTCCACTTT.

The genes are TRBV7-9 and TRBJ1-1; D call uncertain. Trimming cost V 1 base and J 5 bases, with 11 bases left between them. The CDR3 runs 14 residues. Germline V CDR1 and CDR2: SEHNR, FQNEAQ (reference sequence). The CDR3: CASSLVTGKTEAFF. The CDR3 bases are TGTGCCAGCAGCTTAGTGACTGGGAAGACTGAAGCTTTCTTT.

Details on this clone: The same CDR3 arises from other DNA sequences in this sample as well. The gene calls are TRBV9 and TRBJ1-1, with 7 nucleotides matching TRBD1. V shed 4 bases and J 2 bases; nucleotides not matched to a gene: 2. This CDR3 is 13 amino acids long. Per the germline V gene, CDR1 is SGDLS and CDR2 is YYNGEE. The CDR3 region is CASSRQGNTEAFF. DNA for the CDR3: TGTGCCAGCAGCAGACAGGGAAACACTGAAGCTTTCTTT. The full variable domain, with the rest looked up from reference TRBV9 and TRBJ1-1, is DSGVTQTPKHLITATGQRVTLRCSPRSGDLSVYWYQQSLDQGLQFLIQYYNGEERAKGNILERFSAQQFPDLHSELNLSSLELGDSALYFCASSRQGNTEAFFGQGTRLTVV.

The J gene is TRBJ2-5, the V gene TRBV21-1; the D call of TRBD1 is as the table states it, not checked on the DNA. TRBV21-1 is termed a pseudogene. The CDR3 is 11 amino acids. The CDR3 region has the DNA TGTGCCAGCAGCCCACAAGAGACCCAGTACTTC. As protein: CASSPQETQYF.

The chain is built from TRBV28 and TRBJ1-2, with 8 bases lining up with TRBD1. Germline CDR1 and CDR2: MDHEN and SYDVKM. Trimming at V came to 7 bases and at J to 0 bases, leaving 10 bases not matched to a gene. The CDR3 runs to 16 residues. CDR3 in DNA: TGTGCCAGCAAAACCCCCCAGGGGGCTCCTAACTATGGCTACACCTTC. It specifies CASKTPQGAPNYGYTF.

Relative to its sample, this clone is medium-sized. The rearrangement links TRBV6-5 to TRBJ2-7; tentatively, D is TRBD1 or TRBD2 (5 bases each). Germline CDR1 and CDR2: MNHEY and SVGAGI. The CDR3 length is 15 residues. V was cut by 8 bases and J by 0 bases, with 17 bases left in between. The CDR3 nucleotides read TGTGCCAGCGTCTCGGGACGGATAGACTCCTACGAGCAGTACTTC. Translation: CASVSGRIDSYEQYF.

In this sample, this clone turned up a few times. The chain has TRBV9 and TRBJ2-3; D not resolved. CDR3 length equals 14 residues. Germline V gene sequence: CDR1 SGDLS, CDR2 YYNGEE. The ends were cut back, 3 bases at V and 0 bases at J, with 8 bases in the middle. In nucleotides, the CDR3 is TGTGCCAGCAGCGCCTCTCAGAGCACAGATACGCAGTATTTT. This encodes CASSASQSTDTQYF.

The chain employs TRBV29-1 and TRBJ2-2, with 10 bases identical to TRBD2. The V segment lost 7 bases and the J segment 5 bases; nucleotides outside the gene matches: 10. The CDR3 sequence is 15 residues long. CDR1 SQVTM and CDR2 ANQGSEA come from the germline V gene. The CDR3, as DNA: TGCAGCGCCCGATCGGGGACTAGCGATACCGGGGAGCTGTTTTTT. Encoded protein: CSARSGTSDTGELFF.

This rearrangement joins TRBV11-3 to TRBJ2-1; a possible D gene is TRBD2 (5 bases). Trimming shortened V by 4 bases and J by 0 bases, and 13 bases separated the two germline ends. The germline gives CDR1 SGHNT, CDR2 YENEEA. The CDR3 loop spans 16 amino acids. CDR3 sequence: CASSSGLASSYNEQFF. The CDR3 DNA sequence: TGTGCCAGCAGCTCCGGACTCGCAAGCTCCTACAATGAGCAGTTCTTC.

The chain joins TRBV5-6 to TRBJ1-3; D ambiguous. The CDR3 spans 16 residues. From germline, CDR1 is SGHDT and CDR2 YYEEEE. V lost 2 bases and J lost 0, with 12 bases in between. The CDR3 spells CASSFGPLSSGNTIYF. In DNA, the CDR3 is TGTGCCAGCAGCTTCGGACCCCTGAGCTCTGGAAACACCATATATTTT. Full variable domain (outside the CDR3, taken from reference TRBV5-6 and TRBJ1-3): DAGVTQSPTHLIKTRGQQVTLRCSPKSGHDTVSWYQQALGQGPQFIFQYYEEEERQRGNFPDRFSGHQFPNYSSELNVNALLLGDSALYLCASSFGPLSSGNTIYFGEGSWLTVV.

The chain employs TRBV5-1 and TRBJ2-1, with 8 bases that match TRBD2. Per the germline V gene, CDR1 is SGHRS and CDR2 is YFSETQ. CDR3 length: 16 amino acids. The V gene end was trimmed by 4 bases and the J gene end by 7 bases; junction bases not matched to a gene: 13. In nucleotides, the CDR3 is TGCGCCAGCAGCCCCGGACTAGCTGGGGGGGAGAATGAGCAGTTCTTC. It yields the protein CASSPGLAGGENEQFF.

The rearrangement joins TRBV7-8 to TRBJ1-2; tentatively, D is TRBD1 (6 bases). V was cut by 1 base and J by 4 bases, with 13 bases left in between. Germline V gives CDR1 SGHVS, CDR2 FQNEAQ. CDR3 length equals 15 residues. CDR3 nucleotide sequence: TGTGCCAGCAGCTTAGATGGGGGCGCCCGCTATGGCTACACCTTC. This sequence encodes CASSLDGGARYGYTF.

This chain links TRBV11-3 with TRBJ2-7; D is unclear. The germline gives CDR1 SGHNT, CDR2 YENEEA. Trimming stripped 5 bases from V and 10 bases from J, with 15 bases between. The CDR3 has 12 amino acids. The CDR3 spells CASSAGKESQYF. The CDR3 DNA reads TGTGCCAGCAGCGCCGGAAAGGAAAGTCAGTACTTC.